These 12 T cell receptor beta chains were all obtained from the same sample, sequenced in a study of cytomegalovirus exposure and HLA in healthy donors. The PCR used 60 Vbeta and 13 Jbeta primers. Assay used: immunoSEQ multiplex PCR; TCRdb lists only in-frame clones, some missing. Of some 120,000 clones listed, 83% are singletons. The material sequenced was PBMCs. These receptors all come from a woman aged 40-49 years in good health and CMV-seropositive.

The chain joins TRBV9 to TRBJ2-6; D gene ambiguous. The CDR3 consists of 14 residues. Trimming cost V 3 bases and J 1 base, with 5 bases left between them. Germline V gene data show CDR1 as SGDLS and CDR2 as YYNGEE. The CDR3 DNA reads TGTGCCAGCAGCGCTCAGTCTGGGGCCAACGTCCTGACTTTC. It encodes CASSAQSGANVLTF.

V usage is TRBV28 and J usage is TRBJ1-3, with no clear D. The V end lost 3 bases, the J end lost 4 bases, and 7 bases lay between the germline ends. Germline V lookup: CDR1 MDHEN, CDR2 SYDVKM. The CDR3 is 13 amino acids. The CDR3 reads CASSFSGGNTIYF. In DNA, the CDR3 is TGTGCCAGCAGTTTTTCCGGGGGAAACACCATATATTTT.

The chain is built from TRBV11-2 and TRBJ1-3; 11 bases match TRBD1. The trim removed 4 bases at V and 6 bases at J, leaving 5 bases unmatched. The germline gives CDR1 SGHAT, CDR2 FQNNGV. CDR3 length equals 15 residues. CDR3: CASSSGTGGANTIYF. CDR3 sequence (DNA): TGTGCCAGCAGCTCCGGGACAGGGGGAGCAAACACCATATATTTT.

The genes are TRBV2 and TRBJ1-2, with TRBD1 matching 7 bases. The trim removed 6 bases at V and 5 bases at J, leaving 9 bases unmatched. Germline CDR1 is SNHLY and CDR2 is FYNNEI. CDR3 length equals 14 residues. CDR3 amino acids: CASRGGQEKYGYTF. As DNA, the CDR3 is TGTGCCAGCAGGGGTGGACAGGAGAAATATGGCTACACCTTC.

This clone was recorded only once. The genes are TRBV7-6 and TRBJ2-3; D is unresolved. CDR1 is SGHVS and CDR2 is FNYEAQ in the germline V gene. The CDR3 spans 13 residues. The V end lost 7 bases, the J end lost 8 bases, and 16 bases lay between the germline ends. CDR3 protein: CASTDPPGATQYF. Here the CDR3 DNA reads TGTGCCAGCACCGATCCTCCTGGAGCTACGCAGTATTTT.

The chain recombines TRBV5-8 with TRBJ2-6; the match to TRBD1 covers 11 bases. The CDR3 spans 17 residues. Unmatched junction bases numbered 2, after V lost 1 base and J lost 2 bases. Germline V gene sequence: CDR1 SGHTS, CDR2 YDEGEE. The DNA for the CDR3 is TGTGCCAGCAGCTTGTGGACAGGGGGCGCTGGGGCCAACGTCCTGACTTTC. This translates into CASSLWTGGAGANVLTF.

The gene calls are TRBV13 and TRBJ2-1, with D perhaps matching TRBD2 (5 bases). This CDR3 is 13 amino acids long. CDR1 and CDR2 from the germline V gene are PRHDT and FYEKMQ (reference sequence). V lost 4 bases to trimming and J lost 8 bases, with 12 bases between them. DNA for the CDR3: TGTGCCAGCAGCTCCGATTACGGGGATGAGCAGTTCTTC. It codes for CASSSDYGDEQFF.

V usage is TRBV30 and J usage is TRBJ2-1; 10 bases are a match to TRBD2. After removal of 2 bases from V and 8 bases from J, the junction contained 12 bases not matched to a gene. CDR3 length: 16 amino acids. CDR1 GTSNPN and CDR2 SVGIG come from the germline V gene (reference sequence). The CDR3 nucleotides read TGTGCCTGGAGTCACCTAGCGGGAGTGGGTCCCCATGAGCAGTTCTTC. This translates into CAWSHLAGVGPHEQFF.

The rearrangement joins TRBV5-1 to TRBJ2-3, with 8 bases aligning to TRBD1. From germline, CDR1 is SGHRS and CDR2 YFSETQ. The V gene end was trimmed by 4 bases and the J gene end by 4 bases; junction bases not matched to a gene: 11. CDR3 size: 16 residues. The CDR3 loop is CASSRNPGQGPDTQYF. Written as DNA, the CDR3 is TGCGCCAGCAGCCGGAACCCCGGACAGGGTCCAGATACGCAGTATTTT.

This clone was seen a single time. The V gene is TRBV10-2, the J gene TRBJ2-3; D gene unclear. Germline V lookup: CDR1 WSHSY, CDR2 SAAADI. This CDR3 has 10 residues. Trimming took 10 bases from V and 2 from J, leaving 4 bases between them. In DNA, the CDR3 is TGCGCCACGTTCACAGATACGCAGTATTTT. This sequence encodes CATFTDTQYF.

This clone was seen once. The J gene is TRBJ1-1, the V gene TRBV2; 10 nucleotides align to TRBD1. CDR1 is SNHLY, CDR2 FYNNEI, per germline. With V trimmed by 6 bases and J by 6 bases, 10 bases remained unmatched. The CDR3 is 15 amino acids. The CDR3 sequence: CASRRGQGFGAEAFF. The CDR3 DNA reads TGTGCCAGCAGACGGGGACAGGGGTTCGGTGCTGAAGCTTTCTTT. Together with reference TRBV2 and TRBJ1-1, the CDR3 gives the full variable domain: EPEVTQTPSHQVTQMGQEVILRCVPISNHLYFYWYRQILGQKVEFLVSFYNNEISEKSEIFDDQFSVERPDGSNFTLKIRSTKLEDSAMYFCASRRGQGFGAEAFFGQGTRLTVV.

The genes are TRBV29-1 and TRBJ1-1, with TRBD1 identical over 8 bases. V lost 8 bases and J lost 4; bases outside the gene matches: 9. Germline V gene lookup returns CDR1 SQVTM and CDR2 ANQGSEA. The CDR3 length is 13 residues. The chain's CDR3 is CSHRGGVFTEAFF. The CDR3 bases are TGCAGCCACAGGGGGGGGGTGTTCACTGAAGCTTTCTTT.